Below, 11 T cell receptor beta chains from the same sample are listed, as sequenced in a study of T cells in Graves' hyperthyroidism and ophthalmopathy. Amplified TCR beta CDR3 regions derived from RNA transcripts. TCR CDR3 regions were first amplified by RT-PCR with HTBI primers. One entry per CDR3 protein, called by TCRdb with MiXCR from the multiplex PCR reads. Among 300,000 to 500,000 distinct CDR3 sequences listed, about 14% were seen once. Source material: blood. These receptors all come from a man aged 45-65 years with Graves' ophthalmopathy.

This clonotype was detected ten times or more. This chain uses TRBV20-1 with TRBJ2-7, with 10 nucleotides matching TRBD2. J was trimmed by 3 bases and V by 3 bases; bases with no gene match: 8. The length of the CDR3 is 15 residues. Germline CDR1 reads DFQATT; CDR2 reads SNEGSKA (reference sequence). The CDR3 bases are TGCAGTGCTAGTGAGCGGGAGGGCCTCGTCTACGAGCAGTACTTC. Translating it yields CSASEREGLVYEQYF.

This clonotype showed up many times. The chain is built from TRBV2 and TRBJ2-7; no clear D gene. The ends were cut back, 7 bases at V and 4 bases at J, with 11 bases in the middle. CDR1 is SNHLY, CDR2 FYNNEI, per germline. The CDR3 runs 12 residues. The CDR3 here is CASTSTLYEQYF. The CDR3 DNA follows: TGTGCCAGCACCTCGACCCTTTACGAGCAGTACTTC.

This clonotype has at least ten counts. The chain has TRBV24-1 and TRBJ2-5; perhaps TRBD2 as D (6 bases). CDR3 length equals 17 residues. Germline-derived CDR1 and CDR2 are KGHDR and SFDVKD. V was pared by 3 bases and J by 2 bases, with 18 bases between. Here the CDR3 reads CATSDPSPGATQETQYF. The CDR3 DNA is TGTGCCACCAGTGATCCTTCGCCGGGAGCGACACAAGAGACCCAGTACTTC.

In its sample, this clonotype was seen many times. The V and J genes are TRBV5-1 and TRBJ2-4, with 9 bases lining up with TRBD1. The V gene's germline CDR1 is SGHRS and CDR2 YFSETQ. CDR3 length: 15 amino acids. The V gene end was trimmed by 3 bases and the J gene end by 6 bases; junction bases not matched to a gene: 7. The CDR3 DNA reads TGCGCCAGCAGCTCACATCCGGGACAGGGAAACATTCAGTACTTC. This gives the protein CASSSHPGQGNIQYF.

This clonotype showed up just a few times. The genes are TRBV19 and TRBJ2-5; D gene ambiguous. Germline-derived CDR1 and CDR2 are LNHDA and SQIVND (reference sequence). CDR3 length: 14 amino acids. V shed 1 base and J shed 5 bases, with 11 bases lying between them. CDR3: CASSIGQGLETQYF. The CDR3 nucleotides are TGTGCCAGTAGTATAGGGCAAGGGTTGGAGACCCAGTACTTC.

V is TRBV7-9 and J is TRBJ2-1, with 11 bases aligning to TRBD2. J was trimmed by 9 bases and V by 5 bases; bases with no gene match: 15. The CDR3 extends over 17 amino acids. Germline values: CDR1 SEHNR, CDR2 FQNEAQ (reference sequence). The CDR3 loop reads CASSLRTSGWTVTEQFF. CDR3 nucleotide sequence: TGTGCCAGCAGCCTCAGGACTAGCGGGTGGACGGTCACTGAGCAGTTCTTC.

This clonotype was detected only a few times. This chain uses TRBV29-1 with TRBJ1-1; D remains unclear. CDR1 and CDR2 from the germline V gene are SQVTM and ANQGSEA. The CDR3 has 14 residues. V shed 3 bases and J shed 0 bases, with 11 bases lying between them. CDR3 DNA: TGCAGCGTTGATTATAGGTCTATGAACACTGAAGCTTTCTTT. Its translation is CSVDYRSMNTEAFF.

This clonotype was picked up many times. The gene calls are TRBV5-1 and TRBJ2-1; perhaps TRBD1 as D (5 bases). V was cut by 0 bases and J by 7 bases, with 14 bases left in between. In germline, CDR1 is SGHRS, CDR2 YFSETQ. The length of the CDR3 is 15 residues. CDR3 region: CASSLVGRELNEQFF. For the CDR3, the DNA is TGCGCCAGCAGCTTGGTCGGCAGGGAACTGAATGAGCAGTTCTTC.

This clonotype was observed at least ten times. This CDR3 reads CSVRDRGFTEAFF. The DNA of the CDR3 is TGCAGTGTTCGGGACAGGGGGTTCACTGAAGCTTTCTTT. The V and J genes are TRBV20-1 and TRBJ1-1; TRBD1 matches 11 bases. Germline V gene data show CDR1 as DFQATT and CDR2 as SNEGSKA (reference sequence). This CDR3 has 13 amino acids. The V segment lost 7 bases and the J segment 4 bases; nucleotides outside the gene matches: 5.

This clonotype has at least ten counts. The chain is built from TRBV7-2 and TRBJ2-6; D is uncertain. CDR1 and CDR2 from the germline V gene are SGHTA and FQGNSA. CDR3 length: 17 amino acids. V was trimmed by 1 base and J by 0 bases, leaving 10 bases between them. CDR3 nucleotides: TGTGCCAGCAGCTTAGTCAACACCTTCTCTGGGGCCAACGTCCTGACTTTC. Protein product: CASSLVNTFSGANVLTF.

CDR3 sequence: CASSPSVVAGHTNNEQFF. The CDR3, as DNA: TGTGCCAGTAGTCCCTCAGTGGTTGCGGGACATACCAACAATGAGCAGTTCTTC. The gene calls are TRBV19 and TRBJ2-1; D tentatively fits TRBD1 or TRBD2 (6 bases each). This CDR3 is built from 18 residues. Per germline, CDR1 LNHDA and CDR2 SQIVND (reference sequence). Deletions cut 5 bases from V and 5 bases from J, with 25 bases between.